This entry describes one T cell receptor beta chain. The record originates from a study of CD8 T cells in ankylosing spondylitis. This CDR3 has 14 amino acids. V trimming: 5 bases; J trimming: 3 bases; junction bases outside the gene matches: 2. CDR1 is MNHNS, CDR2 SASEGT, per germline. From the 5' RACE reads, TCRdb called clonotypes with MiXCR, one entry per CDR3 protein. Of 250,000 or so distinct CDR3 sequences listed, 15% to 20% are singletons. This TCR was recovered from a male donor with ankylosing spondylitis or in good health (not recorded which). The chain couples TRBV6-1 to TRBJ2-3; 10 nucleotides line up with TRBD2. What was sequenced was blood, either unsorted or a sorted T cell fraction (not recorded which). The CDR3 spells CASSLAGATDTQYF. Here the CDR3 DNA reads TGTGCCAGCAGTCTAGCGGGAGCAACAGATACGCAGTATTTT.